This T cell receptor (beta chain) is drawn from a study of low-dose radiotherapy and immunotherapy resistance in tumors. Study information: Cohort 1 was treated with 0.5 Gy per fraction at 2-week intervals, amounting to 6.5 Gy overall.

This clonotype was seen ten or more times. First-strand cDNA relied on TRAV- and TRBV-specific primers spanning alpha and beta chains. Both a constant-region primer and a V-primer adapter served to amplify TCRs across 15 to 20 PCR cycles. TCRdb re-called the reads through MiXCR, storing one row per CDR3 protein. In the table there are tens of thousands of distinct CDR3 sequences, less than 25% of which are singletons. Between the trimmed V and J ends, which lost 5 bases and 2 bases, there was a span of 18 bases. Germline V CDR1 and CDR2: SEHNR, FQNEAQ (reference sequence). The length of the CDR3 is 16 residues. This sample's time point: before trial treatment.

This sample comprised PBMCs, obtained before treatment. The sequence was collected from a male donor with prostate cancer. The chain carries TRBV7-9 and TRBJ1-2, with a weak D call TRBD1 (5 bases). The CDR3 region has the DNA TGTGCCAGCAGCCACCCCGTCCGGGACCCAAACTATGGCTACACCTTC. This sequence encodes CASSHPVRDPNYGYTF.